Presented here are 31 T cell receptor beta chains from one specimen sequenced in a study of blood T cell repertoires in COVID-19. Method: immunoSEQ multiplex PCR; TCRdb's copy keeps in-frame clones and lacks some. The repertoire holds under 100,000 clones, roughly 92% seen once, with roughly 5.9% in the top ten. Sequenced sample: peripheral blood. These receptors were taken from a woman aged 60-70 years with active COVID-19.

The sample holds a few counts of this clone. CDR3 residues: CASRPRGGPNEQYF. The CDR3 DNA reads as TGTGCCAGCAGACCACGGGGGGGCCCTAACGAGCAGTACTTC. The chain recombines TRBV2 with TRBJ2-7; 8 bases agree with TRBD2. After removal of 6 bases from V and 5 bases from J, the junction contained 9 bases not matched to a gene. The CDR3 has 14 residues. CDR1 SNHLY and CDR2 FYNNEI come from the germline V gene.

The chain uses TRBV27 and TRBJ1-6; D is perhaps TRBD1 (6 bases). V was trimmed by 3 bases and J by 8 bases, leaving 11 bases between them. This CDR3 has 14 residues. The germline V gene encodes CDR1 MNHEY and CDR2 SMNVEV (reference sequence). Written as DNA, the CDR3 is TGTGCCAGCAGTTTTGGGGGCGGCGATTCACCCCTCCACTTT. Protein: CASSFGGGDSPLHF.

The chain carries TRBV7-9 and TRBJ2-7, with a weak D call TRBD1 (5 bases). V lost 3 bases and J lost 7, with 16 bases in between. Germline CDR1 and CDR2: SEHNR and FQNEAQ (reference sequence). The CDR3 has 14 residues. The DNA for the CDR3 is TGTGCCAGCAGCTTCGACGGATCCAGGGTTGAGCAGTACTTC. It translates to CASSFDGSRVEQYF.

The CDR3 DNA follows: TGTGCCAGCAGCCAAAACTCCGGGGGAGTTGGCTACACCTTC. Protein: CASSQNSGGVGYTF. The chain employs TRBV3-1 (or the pseudogene TRBV3-2) and TRBJ1-2, with D perhaps matching TRBD1 (5 bases). Trimming pared 2 bases from V and 7 bases from J, leaving 14 bases between. The germline CDR1 and CDR2 sequences are LGHDT and YNNKEL (reference sequence). The CDR3 consists of 14 residues.

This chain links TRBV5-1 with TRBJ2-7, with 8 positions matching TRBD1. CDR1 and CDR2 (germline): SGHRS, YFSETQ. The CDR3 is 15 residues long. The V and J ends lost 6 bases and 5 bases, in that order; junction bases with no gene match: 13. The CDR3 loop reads CASTEEGRGRNEQYF. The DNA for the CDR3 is TGCGCCAGCACCGAGGAGGGCAGGGGGCGCAACGAGCAGTACTTC.

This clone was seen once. In DNA, the CDR3 is TGCGCCAGCAGTCCCAGCTACTTGGACAGGGACGGAGACAGCAATCAGCCCCAGCATTTT. This encodes CASSPSYLDRDGDSNQPQHF. This chain links TRBV10-1 with TRBJ1-5, with 8 bases identical to TRBD1. J gave up 1 base and V 5 bases, and 19 bases lay outside the gene matches. Germline-derived CDR1 and CDR2 are WNHNN and SYGVQD (reference sequence). The CDR3 totals 20 residues.

The CDR3 region has the DNA TGTGCCAGCAGCCAAGATTGGGCGAGCGGGGGGCGCACAGATACGCAGTATTTT. This gives the protein CASSQDWASGGRTDTQYF. The V call is TRBV3-1 (or the pseudogene TRBV3-2), the J call TRBJ2-3, with TRBD2 matching 9 bases. Germline lookup yields CDR1 LGHDT and CDR2 YNNKEL (reference sequence). Trimming took 0 bases from V and 1 from J; bases not matched to a gene: 8. The CDR3 contains 18 residues.

This CDR3 is CASSPQVSGNTIYF. As DNA, the CDR3 is TGTGCCAGCAGCCCACAGGTCTCTGGAAACACCATATATTTT. The chain combines TRBV3-1 (or the pseudogene TRBV3-2) with TRBJ1-3, with D possibly being TRBD1 (5 bases). Per the germline V gene, CDR1 is LGHDT and CDR2 is YNNKEL (reference sequence). There are 14 residues in the CDR3. V dropped 4 bases and J dropped 0 bases, with 7 bases sitting between them.

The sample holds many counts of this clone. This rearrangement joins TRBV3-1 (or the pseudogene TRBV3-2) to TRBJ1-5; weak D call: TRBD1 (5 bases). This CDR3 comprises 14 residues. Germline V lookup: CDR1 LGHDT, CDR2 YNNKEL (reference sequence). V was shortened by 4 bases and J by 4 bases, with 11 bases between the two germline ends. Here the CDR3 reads CASSRRESNQPQHF. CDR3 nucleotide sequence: TGTGCCAGCAGCCGCAGGGAATCAAATCAGCCCCAGCATTTT.

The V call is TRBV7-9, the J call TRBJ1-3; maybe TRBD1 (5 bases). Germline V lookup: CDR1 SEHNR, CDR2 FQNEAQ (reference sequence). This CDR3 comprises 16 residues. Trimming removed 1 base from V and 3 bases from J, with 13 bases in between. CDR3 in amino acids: CASSLDQGYFGNTIYF. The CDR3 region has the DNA TGTGCCAGCAGCTTAGATCAGGGTTATTTTGGAAACACCATATATTTT.

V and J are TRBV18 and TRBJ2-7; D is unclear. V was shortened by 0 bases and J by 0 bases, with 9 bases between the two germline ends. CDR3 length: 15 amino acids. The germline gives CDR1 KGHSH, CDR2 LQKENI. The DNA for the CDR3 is TGTGCCAGCTCACCACCTAGTACCCCCTCCTACGAGCAGTACTTC. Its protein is CASSPPSTPSYEQYF.

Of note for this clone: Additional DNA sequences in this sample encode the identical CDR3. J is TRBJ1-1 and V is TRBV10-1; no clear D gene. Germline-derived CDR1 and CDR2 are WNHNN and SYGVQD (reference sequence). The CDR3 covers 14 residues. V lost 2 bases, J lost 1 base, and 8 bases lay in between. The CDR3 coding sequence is TGCGCCAGCAGTGAGCATCGGGGGAACACTGAAGCTTTCTTT. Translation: CASSEHRGNTEAFF.

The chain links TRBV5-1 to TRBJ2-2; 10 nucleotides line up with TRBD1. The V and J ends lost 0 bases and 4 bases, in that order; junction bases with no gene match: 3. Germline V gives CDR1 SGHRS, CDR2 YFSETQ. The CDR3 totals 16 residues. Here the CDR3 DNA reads TGCGCCAGCAGCTTGGACGGGACAGGGGTCACCGGGGAGCTGTTTTTT. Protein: CASSLDGTGVTGELFF. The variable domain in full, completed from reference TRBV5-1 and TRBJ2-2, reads KAGVTQTPRYLIKTRGQQVTLSCSPISGHRSVSWYQQTPGQGLQFLFEYFSETQRNKGNFPGRFSGRQFSNSRSEMNVSTLELGDSALYLCASSLDGTGVTGELFFGEGSRLTVL.

The CDR3 DNA is TGTGCCAGCAGCCCAGCCGGGACTAGCGGGAGTCAGTACTTC. Protein sequence: CASSPAGTSGSQYF. The chain uses TRBV5-4 and TRBJ2-5, with 14 bases lining up with TRBD2. Germline V gene sequence: CDR1 SGHNT, CDR2 YYREEE (reference sequence). The CDR3 is 14 amino acids. The J segment lost 11 bases and the V segment lost 4 bases, leaving 7 bases of the junction unmatched.

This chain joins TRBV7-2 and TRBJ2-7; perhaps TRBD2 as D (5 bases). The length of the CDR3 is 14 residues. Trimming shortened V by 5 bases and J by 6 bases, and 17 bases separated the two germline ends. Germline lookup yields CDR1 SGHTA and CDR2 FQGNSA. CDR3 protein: CASSQASRLGEQYF. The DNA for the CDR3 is TGTGCCAGCAGCCAAGCTAGCAGATTGGGCGAGCAGTACTTC.

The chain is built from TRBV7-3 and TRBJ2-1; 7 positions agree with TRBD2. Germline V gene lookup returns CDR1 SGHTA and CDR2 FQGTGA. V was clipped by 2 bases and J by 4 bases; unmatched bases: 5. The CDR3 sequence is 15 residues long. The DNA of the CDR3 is TGTGCCAGCAGCTTAGGAGGGAGGGAGTACAATGAGCAGTTCTTC. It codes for CASSLGGREYNEQFF.

CDR3 in amino acids: CASSPNWGAGGYTF. The DNA of the CDR3 is TGTGCCAGCAGCCCTAACTGGGGCGCAGGTGGCTACACCTTC. The rearrangement links TRBV28 to TRBJ1-2; perhaps TRBD1 as D (5 bases). This CDR3 spans 14 amino acids. The V end was cut by 6 bases, the J end by 7 bases, with 18 bases between. Germline V gene sequence: CDR1 MDHEN, CDR2 SYDVKM.

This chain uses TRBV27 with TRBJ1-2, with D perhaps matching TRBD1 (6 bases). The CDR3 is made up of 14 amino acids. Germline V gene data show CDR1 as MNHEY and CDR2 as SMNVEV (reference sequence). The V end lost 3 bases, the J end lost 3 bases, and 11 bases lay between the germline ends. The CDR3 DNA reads TGTGCCAGCAGTTTCCAGGGGAGGGACTATGGCTACACCTTC. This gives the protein CASSFQGRDYGYTF.

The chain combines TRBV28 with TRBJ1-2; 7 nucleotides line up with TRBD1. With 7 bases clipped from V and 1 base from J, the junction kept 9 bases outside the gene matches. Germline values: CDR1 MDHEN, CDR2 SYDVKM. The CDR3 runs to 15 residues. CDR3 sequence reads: CASNEGQKINYGYTF. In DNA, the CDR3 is TGTGCCAGCAATGAGGGACAGAAGATTAACTATGGCTACACCTTC.

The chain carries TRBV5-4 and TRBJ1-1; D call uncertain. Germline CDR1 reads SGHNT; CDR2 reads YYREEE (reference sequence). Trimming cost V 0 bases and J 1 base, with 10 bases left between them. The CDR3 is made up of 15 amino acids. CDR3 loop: CASSLAGGGNTEAFF. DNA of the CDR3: TGTGCCAGCAGCTTGGCCGGCGGCGGGAACACTGAAGCTTTCTTT.

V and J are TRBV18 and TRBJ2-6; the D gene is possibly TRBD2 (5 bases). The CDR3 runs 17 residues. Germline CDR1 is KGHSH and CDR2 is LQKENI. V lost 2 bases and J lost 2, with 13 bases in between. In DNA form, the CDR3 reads TGTGCCAGCTCACCAGTTCAAGGGAGCGCTGGGGCCAACGTCCTGACTTTC. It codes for CASSPVQGSAGANVLTF.

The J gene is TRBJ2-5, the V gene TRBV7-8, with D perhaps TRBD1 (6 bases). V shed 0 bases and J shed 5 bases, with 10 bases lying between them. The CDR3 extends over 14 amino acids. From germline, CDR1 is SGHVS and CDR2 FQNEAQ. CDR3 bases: TGTGCCAGCAGCTTAGCCAGGGGCCTTGAGACCCAGTACTTC. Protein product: CASSLARGLETQYF.

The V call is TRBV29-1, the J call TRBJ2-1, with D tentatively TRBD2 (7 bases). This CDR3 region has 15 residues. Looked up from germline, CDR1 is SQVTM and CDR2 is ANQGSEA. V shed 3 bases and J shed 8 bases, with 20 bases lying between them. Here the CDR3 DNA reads TGCAGCGTTGATAAGGGGCGGGGGCTACGGGATGAGCAGTTCTTC. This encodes CSVDKGRGLRDEQFF.

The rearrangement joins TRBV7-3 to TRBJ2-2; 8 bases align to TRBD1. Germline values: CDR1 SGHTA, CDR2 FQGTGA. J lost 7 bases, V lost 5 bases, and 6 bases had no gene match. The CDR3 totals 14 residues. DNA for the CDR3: TGTGCCAGCAGCCCAGAGACAGGGGTCGGGGAGCTGTTTTTT. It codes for CASSPETGVGELFF.

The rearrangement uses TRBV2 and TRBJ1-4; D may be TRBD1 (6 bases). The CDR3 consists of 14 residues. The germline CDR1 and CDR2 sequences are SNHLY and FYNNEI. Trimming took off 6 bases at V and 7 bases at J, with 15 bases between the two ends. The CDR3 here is CASRDRTGSEKLFF. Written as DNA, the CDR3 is TGTGCCAGCAGGGACAGAACGGGGAGTGAAAAACTGTTTTTT. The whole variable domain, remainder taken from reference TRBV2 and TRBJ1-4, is EPEVTQTPSHQVTQMGQEVILRCVPISNHLYFYWYRQILGQKVEFLVSFYNNEISEKSEIFDDQFSVERPDGSNFTLKIRSTKLEDSAMYFCASRDRTGSEKLFFGSGTQLSVL.

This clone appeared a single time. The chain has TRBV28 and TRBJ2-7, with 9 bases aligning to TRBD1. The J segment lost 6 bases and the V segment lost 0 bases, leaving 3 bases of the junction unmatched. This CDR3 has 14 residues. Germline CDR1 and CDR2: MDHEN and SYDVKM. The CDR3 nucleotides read TGTGCCAGCAGTTTATGGGGGGGACAGGGCGAGCAGTACTTC. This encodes CASSLWGGQGEQYF.

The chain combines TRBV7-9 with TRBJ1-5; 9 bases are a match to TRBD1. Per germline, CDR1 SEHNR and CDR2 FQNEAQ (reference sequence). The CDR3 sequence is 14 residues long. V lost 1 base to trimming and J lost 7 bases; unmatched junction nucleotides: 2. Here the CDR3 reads CASSLGQGGQPQHF. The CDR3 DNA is TGTGCCAGCAGCTTAGGACAGGGGGGACAGCCCCAGCATTTT. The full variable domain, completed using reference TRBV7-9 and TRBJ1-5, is DTGVSQNPRHKITKRGQNVTFRCDPISEHNRLYWYRQTLGQGPEFLTYFQNEAQLEKSRLLSDRFSAERPKGSFSTLEIQRTEQGDSAMYLCASSLGQGGQPQHFGDGTRLSIL.

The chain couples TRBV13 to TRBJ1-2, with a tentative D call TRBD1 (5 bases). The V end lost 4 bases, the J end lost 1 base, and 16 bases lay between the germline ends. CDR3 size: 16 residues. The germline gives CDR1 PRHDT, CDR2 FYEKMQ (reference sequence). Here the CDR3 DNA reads TGTGCCAGCAGCTCGTCCGACAGCGTTCATAACTATGGCTACACCTTC. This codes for CASSSSDSVHNYGYTF.

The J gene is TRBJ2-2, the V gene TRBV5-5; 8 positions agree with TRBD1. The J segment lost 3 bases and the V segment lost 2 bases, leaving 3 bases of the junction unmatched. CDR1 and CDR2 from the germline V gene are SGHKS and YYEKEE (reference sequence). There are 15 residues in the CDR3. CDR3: CASSFRGQDTGELFF. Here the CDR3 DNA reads TGTGCCAGCAGCTTCAGGGGGCAAGACACCGGGGAGCTGTTTTTT.

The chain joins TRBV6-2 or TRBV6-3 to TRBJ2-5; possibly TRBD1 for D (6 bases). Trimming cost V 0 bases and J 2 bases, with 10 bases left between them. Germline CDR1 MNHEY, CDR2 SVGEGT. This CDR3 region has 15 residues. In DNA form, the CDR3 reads TGTGCCAGCAGTTACTCGTCTAGGGGGCAAGAGACCCAGTACTTC. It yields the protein CASSYSSRGQETQYF.

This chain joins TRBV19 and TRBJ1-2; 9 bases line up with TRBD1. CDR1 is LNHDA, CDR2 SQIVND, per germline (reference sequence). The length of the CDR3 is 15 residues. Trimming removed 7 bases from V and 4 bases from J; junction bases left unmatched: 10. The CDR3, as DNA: TGTGCCAGTACCACATGGGCGGGACAGGGCTATGGCTACACCTTC. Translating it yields CASTTWAGQGYGYTF.